This T cell receptor beta chain is drawn from a study of blood T cell repertoires in COVID-19. Study-wide background: The United States, Italy and Spain provided the acute and convalescent COVID-19 samples.

Germline CDR1 is SGHDN and CDR2 is FVKESK. The V and J ends lost 4 bases and 4 bases, in that order; junction bases with no gene match: 1. CDR3 length: 13 amino acids. In the source study's methods: Reference gene primer amplification in the assay estimated nucleated cell counts. Produced via immunoSEQ multiplex PCR; TCRdb's table is partial and in-frame only. D and trimming come from the DNA, and the V and J calls and clone size come from that table. This sample has about 64,000 clones, with approximately 91% found just once. V and J are TRBV14 and TRBJ1-2, with TRBD1 identical over 9 bases. The specimen sequenced was peripheral blood. The sequence derives from a human donor in a cohort sampled during active COVID-19. CDR3 in amino acids: CASSLDRGYGYTF. CDR3 nucleotides: TGTGCCAGCAGCCTGGACAGGGGCTATGGCTACACCTTC.